This T cell receptor beta chain was observed in a study of CD8 T cells in Susac syndrome. Study conclusions and caveats: Individuals included in the TCR sequencing and HLA analysis were acknowledged by the study to be relatively few in number.

Remarks on this clonotype: Its matching antigen is unknown.

RNA in amounts of 0.5 to 1 ug was reverse transcribed with random hexamers. Each CDR3 protein gets one entry after TCRdb re-called the immunoSEQ multiplex PCR reads with MiXCR. Of 95,000 to 150,000 distinct CDR3 sequences listed, 96% are singletons. This sequence was found in a human donor with Susac syndrome. Sequencing input: CD4+ T cells from PBMCs.

The CDR3 is CSVVGTSGIYNEQFF. In DNA, the CDR3 is TGCAGCGTTGTCGGGACTAGCGGAATATACAATGAGCAGTTCTTC. This rearrangement joins TRBV29-1 to TRBJ2-1, with TRBD2 matching over 11 bases. CDR1 SQVTM and CDR2 ANQGSEA come from the germline V gene. This CDR3 has 15 residues. V shed 4 bases, J shed 4 bases, and the junction held 6 bases outside the gene matches.